One and the same sample provided the 21 T cell receptor beta chains below, sequenced in a study of post-analysis software for immune sequencing data. Notes on the study in general: TRBV segments more frequent in patients than in controls numbered five and included TRBV5-6, TRBV5-1 and TRBV20-1.

No antigen has been assigned to these receptors. Every TCR beta cDNA library bore unique molecular identifiers. TCRdb re-analysed the PCR reads in MiXCR, keeping a single row per CDR3 protein. The table has about 770,000 distinct CDR3 sequences, around 45% seen once. The sample comprised blood. These TCRs come from a girl aged 5-17 years with multiple sclerosis.

The chain links TRBV6-1 to TRBJ2-4; TRBD2 matches at 16 bases. The CDR3 loop spans 21 amino acids. The trim removed 6 bases at V and 2 bases at J, leaving 16 bases unmatched. CDR1 is MNHNS and CDR2 is SASEGT in the germline V gene. The CDR3 region is CASSNQTGTSGRGMSKNIQYF. For the CDR3, the DNA is TGTGCCAGCAGCAACCAAACCGGGACTAGCGGGAGGGGTATGTCCAAAAACATTCAGTACTTC.

The chain carries TRBV19 and TRBJ1-5, with 9 bases fitting TRBD1. Germline V gene data show CDR1 as LNHDA and CDR2 as SQIVND (reference sequence). The junction had 8 bases not matched to a gene; V was cut back by 1 base and J by 7 bases. The CDR3 is made up of 16 amino acids. The CDR3 loop is CASSIVGQGTEQPQHF. CDR3 bases: TGTGCCAGTAGTATAGTCGGACAGGGGACGGAACAGCCCCAGCATTTT.

This clonotype was picked up a small number of times. The chain is built from TRBV5-1 and TRBJ1-4; no definite D call. The CDR3 length is 15 residues. With 7 bases removed from V and 0 bases from J, the gap between germline ends came to 13 bases. CDR1 is SGHRS, CDR2 YFSETQ, per germline. CDR3 residues: CASGPDGSTNEKLFF. CDR3 in DNA: TGCGCCAGCGGCCCGGACGGATCAACTAATGAAAAACTGTTTTTT.

The gene calls are TRBV12-3 or TRBV12-4 and TRBJ1-4; possibly TRBD1 for D (5 bases). This CDR3 region has 14 residues. Trimming stripped 4 bases from V and 2 bases from J, with 8 bases between. CDR3 residues: CASSSRGTNEKLFF. The DNA of the CDR3 is TGTGCCAGCAGTTCAAGGGGCACTAATGAAAAACTGTTTTTT.

This clonotype was found a few times. The chain has TRBV28 and TRBJ2-7; weak D call: TRBD2 (6 bases). Trimming left V 10 bases short and J 3 bases short, with 16 bases between. The CDR3 runs 13 residues. CDR1 is MDHEN, CDR2 SYDVKM, per germline. CDR3 sequence reads: CATDREWGYEQYF. The CDR3 DNA reads as TGTGCCACGGACCGGGAGTGGGGCTACGAGCAGTACTTC.

This chain joins TRBV10-3 and TRBJ2-3, with D possibly matching TRBD2 (5 bases). CDR3 size: 16 residues. Between the trimmed V and J ends, which lost 5 bases and 0 bases, there was a span of 15 bases. Germline V lookup: CDR1 ENHRY, CDR2 SYGVKD. The CDR3 loop reads CAISPDFQTSTDTQYF. The CDR3 DNA follows: TGTGCCATCAGTCCGGACTTTCAAACTAGCACAGATACGCAGTATTTT.

The table lists this clonotype with a count of one. The chain recombines TRBV25-1 with TRBJ2-5, with 7 bases identical to TRBD1. This CDR3 region has 18 residues. Per the germline V gene, CDR1 is MGHDK and CDR2 is SYGVNS. V trimming: 1 base; J trimming: 4 bases; junction bases outside the gene matches: 15. For the CDR3, the DNA is TGTGCCAGCAGTGAATCGGGGCTTACAGGGGCCCTTCGAGAGACCCAGTACTTC. Translation gives CASSESGLTGALRETQYF.

The chain recombines TRBV11-2 with TRBJ2-7; 8 bases are shared with TRBD2. Germline CDR1 and CDR2: SGHAT and FQNNGV. The length of the CDR3 is 16 residues. Trimming cost V 9 bases and J 0 bases; bases outside gene matches: 13. The CDR3 DNA reads as TGTGCCAGTAGCGGGATAGATAGGGCCAGCTCCTACGAGCAGTACTTC. Translation gives CASSGIDRASSYEQYF.

This sequence joins TRBV29-1 and TRBJ2-1; TRBD1 is a possible D gene (6 bases). Trimming left V 2 bases short and J 0 bases short, with 14 bases between. The CDR3 is 16 amino acids. Germline loops: CDR1 SQVTM, CDR2 ANQGSEA. The CDR3: CSVERGSRSSYNEQFF. CDR3 nucleotide sequence: TGCAGCGTTGAAAGGGGGTCAAGGAGCTCCTACAATGAGCAGTTCTTC.

CDR3 DNA sequence: TGTGCCAGCAGTTTCGCGAATCCGAATAGCAATCAGCCCCAGCATTTT. This sequence encodes CASSFANPNSNQPQHF. The chain is built from TRBV12-3 or TRBV12-4 and TRBJ1-5, with no clear D. This CDR3 contains 16 residues. V lost 3 bases and J 0 bases, leaving 12 bases between the germline ends.

This clonotype has only a few counts. The genes are TRBV6-2 or TRBV6-3 and TRBJ1-1, with no clear D. V lost 10 bases, J lost 1 base, and 10 bases lay in between. Germline V CDR1 and CDR2: MNHEY, SVGEGT. This CDR3 contains 12 residues. The DNA for the CDR3 is TGTGCCACCACGAACCCGAACACTGAAGCTTTCTTT. It encodes CATTNPNTEAFF.

In this sample, this clonotype turned up a few times. This rearrangement joins TRBV20-1 to TRBJ1-2; a weak D match, TRBD1 (6 bases). The CDR3 has 14 residues. CDR1 and CDR2 (germline): DFQATT, SNEGSKA (reference sequence). The V gene lost 4 bases and the J gene lost 2 bases, with 14 bases spanning the gap. Here the CDR3 DNA reads TGCAGTGCTACCCTCACTACAGGGAACTATGGCTACACCTTC. This codes for CSATLTTGNYGYTF.

The chain combines TRBV28 with TRBJ1-2, with D hard to call. Germline V gene lookup returns CDR1 MDHEN and CDR2 SYDVKM. V lost 7 bases and J lost 5, with 17 bases in between. CDR3 size: 14 residues. This CDR3 reads CASNPPAESYGYTF. For the CDR3, the DNA is TGTGCCAGCAACCCGCCCGCGGAGTCATATGGCTACACCTTC.

The chain combines TRBV15 with TRBJ2-7; TRBD2 aligns across 14 bases. V trimming: 5 bases; J trimming: 3 bases; junction bases outside the gene matches: 18. Germline V gene sequence: CDR1 LNHNV, CDR2 YYDKDF (reference sequence). The CDR3 covers 20 residues. In nucleotides, the CDR3 is TGTGCCACCAGCTCTTCCACGAACCCCACCGGACTAGCGGGAGGCTACGAGCAGTACTTC. Protein sequence: CATSSSTNPTGLAGGYEQYF.

The J gene is TRBJ2-5, the V gene TRBV12-3 or TRBV12-4; D might be TRBD1 (6 bases). With the DNA end fitting TRBJ2-7 better, the J assignment may be wrong. CDR3 size: 14 residues. Written as DNA, the CDR3 is TGTGCCAGCAGTCCCGGGACAATCCTATCCGAGCAGTACTTC. Amino acids: CASSPGTILSEQYF.

This rearrangement joins TRBV7-9 to TRBJ2-5; perhaps TRBD2 as D (6 bases). The CDR3 is 13 amino acids. The ends were cut back, 5 bases at V and 5 bases at J, with 12 bases in the middle. From germline, CDR1 is SEHNR and CDR2 FQNEAQ (reference sequence). The CDR3 DNA sequence: TGTGCCAGCAGCGATCCGGGGGATGAGACCCAGTACTTC. Translated, it gives CASSDPGDETQYF.

This clonotype was recorded a few times. V usage is TRBV9 and J usage is TRBJ2-1; D not resolved. The CDR3 is 13 residues long. In germline, CDR1 is SGDLS, CDR2 YYNGEE. V was shortened by 0 bases and J by 6 bases, with 7 bases between the two germline ends. The CDR3: CASSVGVINEQFF. CDR3 coding DNA: TGTGCCAGCAGCGTAGGGGTTATCAATGAGCAGTTCTTC.

The gene calls are TRBV24-1 and TRBJ2-1; 8 bases line up with TRBD2. Losses at the gene ends were 1 base for V and 6 bases for J; bases not matched to a gene: 4. This CDR3 has 15 amino acids. Germline CDR1 and CDR2: KGHDR and SFDVKD. In DNA form, the CDR3 reads TGTGCCACCAGTGATTTTGCGGGAGGTCGCAATGAGCAGTTCTTC. It yields the protein CATSDFAGGRNEQFF.

This chain connects TRBV25-1 to TRBJ2-3; D is perhaps TRBD2 (5 bases). Looked up from germline, CDR1 is MGHDK and CDR2 is SYGVNS. The V gene lost 1 base and the J gene lost 8 bases, with 13 bases spanning the gap. The CDR3 is 14 amino acids. The CDR3 region has the DNA TGTGCCAGCAGTGAATGGGGAGACCTAGGTACGCAGTATTTT. This codes for CASSEWGDLGTQYF.

V usage is TRBV20-1 and J usage is TRBJ2-3; TRBD2 aligns across 7 bases. Germline CDR1 DFQATT, CDR2 SNEGSKA (reference sequence). The CDR3 is 15 residues long. V lost 6 bases and J lost 2; bases outside the gene matches: 11. CDR3 DNA sequence: TGCAGTGCAATAAGGGGAGGGCTTACCACAGATACGCAGTATTTT. Its translation: CSAIRGGLTTDTQYF.

This clonotype was counted only a few times. The rearrangement uses TRBV29-1 and TRBJ1-1, with D possibly matching TRBD1 (5 bases). Germline CDR1 reads SQVTM; CDR2 reads ANQGSEA. The CDR3 spans 11 residues. Trimming took off 3 bases at V and 7 bases at J, with 9 bases between the two ends. CDR3 region: CSVDPQGEAFF. DNA of the CDR3: TGCAGCGTTGATCCCCAGGGTGAAGCTTTCTTT.